This TCR beta chain is from a study of CD8+ T cells in alopecia areata. As for the study in general: Tofacitinib ran for 6 to 18 months before 6 months off drug. Findings of the study overall: Sequence data from scalp samples additionally include resident alphabeta T cells of normal skin.

The CDR3 covers 14 residues. V lost 5 bases and J lost 6, with 16 bases in between. CDR1 and CDR2 (germline): MNHEY, SMNVEV (reference sequence). RNA extraction was followed by reverse transcription into cDNA, which acted as the sequencing template. The data were produced by immunoSEQ multiplex PCR, yet TCRdb's version contains in-frame clones alone and is incomplete. The sample shows over 200,000 clones, approximately 61% of them seen only once. Specimens obtained from alopecia areata patients comprised lesional scalp punch biopsies and peripheral blood. This clone has more than one count but fewer than ten. Its antigen remains unidentified.

The genes are TRBV27 and TRBJ1-2; perhaps TRBD1 as D (6 bases). The receptor was derived from a human donor with alopecia areata. Sequencing was performed on CD4+ T cells sorted from blood, taken at week 0. CDR3 nucleotides: TGTGCCAGCAGTAGGGGACTCGGACAGAATGGCTACACCTTC. Amino acid sequence: CASSRGLGQNGYTF.